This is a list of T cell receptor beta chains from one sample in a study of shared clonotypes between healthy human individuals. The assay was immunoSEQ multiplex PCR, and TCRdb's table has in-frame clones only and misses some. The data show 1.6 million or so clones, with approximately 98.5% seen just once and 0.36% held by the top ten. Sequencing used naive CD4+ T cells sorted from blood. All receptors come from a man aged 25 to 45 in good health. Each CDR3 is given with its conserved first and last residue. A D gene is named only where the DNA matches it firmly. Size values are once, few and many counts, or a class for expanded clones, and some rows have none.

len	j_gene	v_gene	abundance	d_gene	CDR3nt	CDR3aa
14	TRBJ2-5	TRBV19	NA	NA	TGTGCCAGTAGTATCCTCGGGCAGGGAGAGACCCAGTACTTC	CASSILGQGETQYF
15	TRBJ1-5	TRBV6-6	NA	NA	TGTGCCAGCAGTTACTCGGGCAGGCACAATCAGCCCCAGCATTTT	CASSYSGRHNQPQHF
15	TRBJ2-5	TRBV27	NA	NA	TGTGCCAGCAGTTTCGGGACATCTTTTGAAGAGACCCAGTACTTC	CASSFGTSFEETQYF
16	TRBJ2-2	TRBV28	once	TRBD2	TGTGCCAGCAGTTTGCGACTAGCGGGAGGGCCCGGGGAGCTGTTTTTT	CASSLRLAGGPGELFF
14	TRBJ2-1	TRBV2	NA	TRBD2	TGTGCCAGCAGTGCCTCCAGGGCGGGGGGTGAGCAGTTCTTC	CASSASRAGGEQFF
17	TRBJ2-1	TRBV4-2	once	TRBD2	TGTGCCAGCAGCCAAGGAATAGCGGGAGTCTCCTACAATGAGCAGTTCTTC	CASSQGIAGVSYNEQFF
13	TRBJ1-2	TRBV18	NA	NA	TGTGCCAGCTCACCCCTCGAAGCGGATGGCTACACCTTC	CASSPLEADGYTF
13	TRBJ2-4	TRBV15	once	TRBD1	TGTGCCACCAGCCCCCTCCGGACAGGTATTCAGTACTTC	CATSPLRTGIQYF
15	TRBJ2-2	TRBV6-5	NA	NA	TGTGCCAGCAGTTACTCGAATCGAGGGATCGGGGAGCTGTTTTTT	CASSYSNRGIGELFF
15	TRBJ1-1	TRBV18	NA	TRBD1	TGTGCCAGCTCACCTCATACAGGGGGCTACACTGAAGCTTTCTTT	CASSPHTGGYTEAFF
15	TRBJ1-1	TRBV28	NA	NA	TGTGCCAGCAGTCCGGCTCGACACCTGAACACTGAAGCTTTCTTT	CASSPARHLNTEAFF
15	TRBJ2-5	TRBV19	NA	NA	TGTGCCAGTAGTATAACTGGGGCAGGGAGAGGGACCCAGTACTTC	CASSITGAGRGTQYF
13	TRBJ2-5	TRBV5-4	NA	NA	TGTGCCAGCAGCTCTGAGAGAGGAGAGACCCAGTACTTC	CASSSERGETQYF
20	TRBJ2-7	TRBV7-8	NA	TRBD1	TGTGCCAGCAGCTTAGATCGTTCCGGACAGGGGTATTCCTTGTTGTACGAGCAGTACTTC	CASSLDRSGQGYSLLYEQYF
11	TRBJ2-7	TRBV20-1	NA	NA	TGCAGTCCTAATACTATCTACGAGCAGTACTTC	CSPNTIYEQYF
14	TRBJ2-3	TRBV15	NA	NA	TGTGCCACCAGCAGAGATACAGGTACAGATACGCAGTATTTT	CATSRDTGTDTQYF
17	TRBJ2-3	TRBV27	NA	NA	TGTGCCAGCAGGCGCTCCTTAGGGGTGTGGGGCACAGATACGCAGTATTTT	CASRRSLGVWGTDTQYF
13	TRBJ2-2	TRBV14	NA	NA	TGTGCCACCTCCCCCCAGAACACCGGGGAGCTGTTTTTT	CATSPQNTGELFF
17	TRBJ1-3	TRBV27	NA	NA	TGTGCCAGCAGCCTAAAGGGGGGGTTGAGCTCTGGAAACACCATATATTTT	CASSLKGGLSSGNTIYF
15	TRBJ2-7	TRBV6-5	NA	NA	TGTGCCAGCAGTTACTCGATCCCAGGCACCTACGAGCAGTACTTC	CASSYSIPGTYEQYF
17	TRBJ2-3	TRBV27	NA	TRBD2	TGTGCCAGCGCCAGAGCCGCTAGCGGAACTAGCACAGATACGCAGTATTTT	CASARAASGTSTDTQYF
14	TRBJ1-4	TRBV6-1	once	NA	TGTGCCAGCAGTTCGACGCCAACTAATGAAAAACTGTTTTTT	CASSSTPTNEKLFF
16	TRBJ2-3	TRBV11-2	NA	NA	TGTGCCAGCAGACAGGGCACAGGGCCACTCACAGATACGCAGTATTTT	CASRQGTGPLTDTQYF
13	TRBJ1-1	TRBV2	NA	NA	TGTGCCAGCACGAGTGAGTCGGGCACTGAAGCTTTCTTT	CASTSESGTEAFF
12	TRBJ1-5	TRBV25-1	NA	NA	TGTGCCAGCAGTGAATTTGGTCAGCCCCAGCATTTT	CASSEFGQPQHF
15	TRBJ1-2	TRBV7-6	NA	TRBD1	TGTGCCAGCAGCCGGGACAGACTTGCTAACTATGGCTACACCTTC	CASSRDRLANYGYTF
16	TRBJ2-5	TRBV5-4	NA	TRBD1	TGTGCCAGCAGCTTTCCCGGGACAGGGGACGGGAAGACCCAGTACTTC	CASSFPGTGDGKTQYF
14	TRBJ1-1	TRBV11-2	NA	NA	TGTGCCAGCAGCTTAACGGGGGGCGGGACTGAAGCTTTCTTT	CASSLTGGGTEAFF
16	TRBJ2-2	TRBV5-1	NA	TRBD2	TGCGCCAGCAGCTTGTTCACTAGCGTTTACACCGGGGAGCTGTTTTTT	CASSLFTSVYTGELFF
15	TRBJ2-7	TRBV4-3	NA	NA	TGCGCCAGCAGCCAAGAGGGACGTCAGGGCTACGAGCAGTACTTC	CASSQEGRQGYEQYF
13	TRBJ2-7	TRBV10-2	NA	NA	TGCGCCAGCAGTGACCCGCCCCACTACGAGCAGTACTTC	CASSDPPHYEQYF
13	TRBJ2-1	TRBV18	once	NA	TGTGCCAGCTCACCAGGCCAGTACAATGAGCAGTTCTTC	CASSPGQYNEQFF
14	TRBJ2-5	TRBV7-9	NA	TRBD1	TGTGCCAGCAGCCAAGGGACAGGGCGAGAGACCCAGTACTTC	CASSQGTGRETQYF
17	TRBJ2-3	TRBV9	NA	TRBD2	TGTGCCAGCAGCCAGAGCCCTGGACTAGCGAGAACAGATACGCAGTATTTT	CASSQSPGLARTDTQYF
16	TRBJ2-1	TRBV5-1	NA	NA	TGCGCCAGCAGCTTGCCGGACATTAGATCTATTAATGAGCAGTTCTTC	CASSLPDIRSINEQFF
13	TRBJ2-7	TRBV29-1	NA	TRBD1	TGCAGCGCATCGACCGGACAGGGCTACGAGCAGTACTTC	CSASTGQGYEQYF
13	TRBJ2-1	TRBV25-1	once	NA	TGTGCCAGCAACGACCCAAGCTACAATGAGCAGTTCTTC	CASNDPSYNEQFF
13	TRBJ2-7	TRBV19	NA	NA	TGTGCCAGTAGCTCACAGGGGGGGTACGAGCAGTACTTC	CASSSQGGYEQYF
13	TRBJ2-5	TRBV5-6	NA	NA	TGTGCCAGCAGCTTAGTGTCACAAGAGACCCAGTACTTC	CASSLVSQETQYF
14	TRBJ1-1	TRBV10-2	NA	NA	TGCGCCAGCAGGACAAGTGGCATGAACACTGAAGCTTTCTTT	CASRTSGMNTEAFF
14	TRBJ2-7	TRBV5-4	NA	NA	TGTGCCACCCAACCGAGGGGCGGGACCTACGAGCAGTACTTC	CATQPRGGTYEQYF
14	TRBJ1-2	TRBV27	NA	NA	TGTGCCAGCAGTTTCGACAGAACTAACTATGGCTACACCTTC	CASSFDRTNYGYTF
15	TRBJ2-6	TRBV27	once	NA	TGTGCCAGCAGTTTATGGGGGGCTGGGGCCAACGTCCTGACTTTC	CASSLWGAGANVLTF
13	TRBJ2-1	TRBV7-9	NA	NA	TGTGCCAGCAGCTTATCCCAGTACAATGAGCAGTTCTTC	CASSLSQYNEQFF
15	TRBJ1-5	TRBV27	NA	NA	TGTGCCAGCAGTTTTGGGGGCGAGGGCAATCAGCCCCAGCATTTT	CASSFGGEGNQPQHF
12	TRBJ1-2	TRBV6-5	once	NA	TGTGCCAGCAGCGCCGATAACTATGGCTACACCTTC	CASSADNYGYTF
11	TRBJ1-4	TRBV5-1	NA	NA	TGCGCCAGCAGCTTGAATGAAAAACTGTTTTTT	CASSLNEKLFF
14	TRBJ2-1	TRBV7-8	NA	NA	TGTGCCAGCAGCTTGGAGTTCAGGTACAATGAGCAGTTCTTC	CASSLEFRYNEQFF
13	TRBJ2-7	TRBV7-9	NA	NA	TGTGCCAGCAGCAACGTGGGGGGCTACGAGCAGTACTTC	CASSNVGGYEQYF
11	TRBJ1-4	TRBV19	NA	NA	TGTGCCAGTAGTACGAATGAAAAACTGTTTTTT	CASSTNEKLFF
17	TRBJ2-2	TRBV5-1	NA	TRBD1	TGCGCCAGCAGCGGCGGGACAGGCGCTCATGGCACCGGGGAGCTGTTTTTT	CASSGGTGAHGTGELFF
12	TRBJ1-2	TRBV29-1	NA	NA	TGCAGCGCCCTATTAGTAAACTATGGCTACACCTTC	CSALLVNYGYTF
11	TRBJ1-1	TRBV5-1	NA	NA	TGCGCCAGCAGCTCAACAGGGGAAGCTTTCTTT	CASSSTGEAFF